The entry below gives a single T cell receptor (beta chain) sequence along with its context. This clonotype appeared many times. Which antigen it targets is not known. Base qualities are missing; no much larger clone stands one base away. These data originate in a study of regulatory T cells in long-lasting Graves disease (dated by TCRdb to about 2021). Notes on the research overall: In the newly diagnosed Graves' disease group, patients had been taking antithyroid drugs for less than 3 months. The study was conducted in China and was registered as a clinical trial. A total of some 35 samples underwent TCR sequencing, from about 13 patients with persistent Graves' disease and approximately 20 patients with newly diagnosed Graves' disease. This study used TCR sequencing and RNA sequencing of peripheral blood to compare persistent Graves' disease patients against newly diagnosed Graves' disease patients.

Library preparation employed multiplex PCR. The instrument given in TCRdb is Illumina HiSeq 4000. CDR3 regions were amplified by Arm-PCR with iRepertoire HTBI primers to construct TCR beta libraries. Before sequencing, the PCR products underwent gel purification. Regarding the original processing steps: Across samples, 60 to 75 TRBV and 13 to 15 TRBJ segments were identified and used for gene usage analysis of CDR3 amino acid clonotypes. COPE and FqMerger were used to merge the filtered high-quality paired reads into contigs. BLAST was used to align contigs to IMGT TRBV, TRBD and TRBJ reference genes, with CDR3 defined following IMGT. Highly expanded clones were defined as clonotypes with a frequency above 0.1%. Shannon entropy served as the measure of repertoire diversity, while the Gini coefficient captured V-J evenness. Clonotypes shared by more than one individual were considered public. Clones were called with MiXCR by TCRdb after fastp trimmed the public reads at Q25, and only in-frame beta chains were retained. CDR3 protein duplicates are merged, each entry listing the most common genes and DNA. The V and J calls and clone size are TCRdb's, not the authors'. This sample lists 500,000 or so distinct CDR3 sequences; roughly a sixth were detected once. The ten most abundant clones make up roughly 25% of the sample.

Paper-wide results and their limitations: More public clonotypes were shared among persistent patients (under 3,000) than among newly diagnosed patients (over 900). Persistent disease showed preferential use of TRBV28, TRBJ1-2 and TRBJ2-5, whereas newly diagnosed disease favored TRBV20-1 and TRBJ2-1. Only peripheral blood was studied, because thyroid tissue, the primary lesion, was inaccessible. Only the TCR beta chain was sequenced and analyzed. Compared with newly diagnosed patients, patients with persistent Graves' disease had lower TCR Shannon entropy and fewer highly expanded clones, which suggests clonal expansion. The authors noted that the small sample size was a limitation that may lower accuracy.

The CDR3 starts with the cysteine, ends with the phenylalanine, and has 14 residues. The read is trimmed to its CDR3 DNA, 42 bases read in frame from base 1. The germline V gene yields SGHRS for CDR1 and YFSETQ for CDR2. Between the V and J ends, shortened by 0 bases and 2 bases respectively, the junction contains 9 bases. The time point tag for this specimen amounts to: newly diagnosed GD, antithyroid drugs for less than 3 months. For both TCR sequencing and RNA sequencing, RNA was extracted from PBMCs in TRIzol. The diagnosis of Graves' disease followed American Thyroid Association guidelines. The patients came from an endocrinology department in Xi'an, China. From each patient, around 9.3 milliliters of peripheral blood was collected into an EDTA anticoagulant tube. Ficoll Paque Plus density gradient separation was used to isolate PBMCs, and no additional T cell sorting was done. An Agilent 2100 Bioanalyzer and agarose gel were used to check RNA quality, and a NanoDrop 2000 was used to measure RNA concentration.

The sample was also reused in another study, on T cells in Graves' hyperthyroidism and ophthalmopathy. The second publication reports: A patient counted as having stable Graves' hyperthyroidism if no progression to ophthalmopathy occurred over 18 months of follow-up. The hyperthyroidism patients were between 18 and 65 years old and newly diagnosed, with a disease duration of less than 2 months. Exclusion was applied to patients with uncontrolled infections, other autoimmune diseases, pregnancy or lactation. Diagnoses relied on clinical symptoms, serum thyroxine and TRAb, thyroid ultrasound and orbital computed tomography. The first round of RT-PCR for the TCR CDR3 was performed with the HTBI primer set and the Qiagen OneStep RT-PCR kit. Most expanded thyroid clonotypes (frequency above 0.001) were also detected in blood, a finding suggesting that blood repertoires may reflect thyroid immune responses. Ophthalmopathy was separated from stable hyperthyroidism by a 13 V-J signature model, with approximately 90% sensitivity and about 81% specificity obtained in cross-validation and 80%/75% obtained in testing. In validation, the model predicted progression to ophthalmopathy with about 71% sensitivity and about 72% specificity, a median of approximately 6.7 months before onset. A discovery cohort of about 96 patients, approximately 45 with Graves' ophthalmopathy and 57 with stable Graves' hyperthyroidism, was used to find distinguishing TCR V-J signatures. Prospective prediction of ophthalmopathy was tested in an independent validation cohort of 18 to 20 hyperthyroidism patients and around 16 patients who later progressed to ophthalmopathy. The roughly 99 discovery patients were divided at random into training and test sets in a 7:3 ratio. In six Graves' hyperthyroidism patients, the study also compared T-cell repertoires from thyroid tissue with T-cell repertoires from blood. After sampling, hyperthyroidism patients received methimazole starting at 30 mg daily, and ophthalmopathy patients received high-dose intravenous methylprednisolone. Libraries were constructed in a second round of multiplex PCR, after which size selection and purification were carried out. Libraries were sequenced paired-end with 100 bp reads on an Illumina HiSeq2000. Raw data were processed with SOAPnuke, discarding reads with adapters, uncalled bases, mean Phred below 15, or no exact constant-primer or identifier match. High-quality paired reads were merged using COPE v1.2.5, and each unique nucleotide sequence was defined as a clonotype. MiTCR v1.1 was used to align clonotypes to the IMGT TRBV, TRBD and TRBJ reference segments. Only V-J combinations with frequency above 0.0001, covering about 99% of repertoires, were analysed. A TCS score was defined as the ratio of F50 (clonal expansion) to E x V (chaos), with BLOSUM62-based TCRdist applied between CDR3 peptides within each V-J. Welch's t-statistics and random forest reduced some 510 V-J features to about 13, which were used in a naive Bayes classifier (R e1071). Sample size was not statistically predetermined, and investigators were not blinded to group allocation. The paper reports TCR Vbeta CDR3 sequencing of some 140 peripheral blood samples: approximately 41 ophthalmopathy, over 70 hyperthyroidism and around 17 progressor patients.

The clonotype originates from a woman aged 35 to 59 with Graves disease. Donor details come from another sample of the same person, matched by shared clones. The sequence joins TRBV5-1 to TRBJ2-7, with TRBD2 perhaps the D gene, on 5 matching bases. This material consisted of peripheral blood mononuclear cells (PBMCs), taken at new diagnosis, from a patient treated with antithyroid drugs. The CDR3 has the sequence CASSLAGVAYEQYF. The nucleotide sequence is given as TGCGCCAGCAGCTTGGCCGGGGTTGCCTACGAGCAGTACTTC.